The 15 T cell receptor beta chains presented below share a single source sample, sequenced in a study of blood T cell repertoires in COVID-19. The data were produced by immunoSEQ multiplex PCR, yet TCRdb's version contains in-frame clones alone and is incomplete. The table shows around 200,000 clones, with 87% occurring only once. The sequenced material came from peripheral blood. These receptors all come from a woman aged 18-29 years who had recovered from COVID-19.

The chain recombines TRBV10-3 with TRBJ1-2, with 7 bases fitting TRBD1. The CDR3 covers 14 residues. Germline V lookup: CDR1 ENHRY, CDR2 SYGVKD. J gave up 3 bases and V 6 bases, and 7 bases lay outside the gene matches. For the CDR3, the DNA is TGTGCCATCAGGGGGGACAGCTCGGACTATGGCTACACCTTC. It is translated as CAIRGDSSDYGYTF.

This chain links TRBV25-1 with TRBJ1-4; 7 nucleotides match TRBD1. Germline lookup yields CDR1 MGHDK and CDR2 SYGVNS. The ends lost 4 bases at V and 4 bases at J; junction bases unmatched: 6. The CDR3 is 15 amino acids. CDR3 loop: CASSANRGNNEKLFF. The CDR3 nucleotides are TGTGCCAGCAGTGCCAACAGGGGCAATAATGAAAAACTGTTTTTT.

The gene calls are TRBV7-2 and TRBJ2-4, with D perhaps matching TRBD1 (5 bases). The length of the CDR3 is 14 residues. In germline, CDR1 is SGHTA, CDR2 FQGNSA. With 2 bases removed from V and 9 bases from J, the gap between germline ends came to 14 bases. The CDR3 loop reads CASSLKQGLAIQYF. As DNA, the CDR3 is TGTGCCAGCAGCTTAAAGCAGGGTTTGGCCATTCAGTACTTC.

CDR3 residues: CASRFYRQGNTEAFF. The CDR3 bases are TGTGCCAGCAGATTTTACCGCCAGGGTAACACTGAAGCTTTCTTT. The chain combines TRBV27 with TRBJ1-1, with D maybe TRBD1 (5 bases). V was cut by 6 bases and J by 2 bases, with 16 bases left in between. This CDR3 has 15 residues. CDR1 and CDR2 from the germline V gene are MNHEY and SMNVEV (reference sequence).

This chain uses TRBV6-2 or TRBV6-3 with TRBJ1-2; 7 bases fit TRBD1. The ends lost 0 bases at V and 7 bases at J; junction bases unmatched: 2. The V gene's germline CDR1 is MNHEY and CDR2 SVGEGT. The CDR3 runs 13 residues. The CDR3 nucleotides read TGTGCCAGCAGTTACTCCGGACAGGCTGGCTACACCTTC. Translating gives CASSYSGQAGYTF.

The genes are TRBV11-2 and TRBJ2-1; a weak D match, TRBD1 (6 bases). V lost 2 bases to trimming and J lost 6 bases, with 11 bases between them. CDR3 size: 14 residues. Germline CDR1 reads SGHAT; CDR2 reads FQNNGV. This CDR3 is CASSLRGSGNEQFF. CDR3 DNA sequence: TGTGCCAGCAGCTTAAGGGGGAGTGGCAATGAGCAGTTCTTC.

The V and J genes are TRBV6-1 and TRBJ1-4; D unresolved. The CDR3 extends over 12 amino acids. Per germline, CDR1 MNHNS and CDR2 SASEGT. V was cut by 3 bases and J by 9 bases, with 8 bases left in between. Written as DNA, the CDR3 is TGTGCCAGCAGTGACAGTTTTCAAAAACTGTTTTTT. Residues: CASSDSFQKLFF.

V and J are TRBV6-6 and TRBJ1-1; possibly TRBD1 for D (5 bases). The CDR3 is 12 amino acids. Germline V gene lookup returns CDR1 MNHNY and CDR2 SVGAGI (reference sequence). The V gene lost 6 bases and the J gene lost 7 bases, with 12 bases spanning the gap. CDR3 coding DNA: TGTGCCAGCAGATGGACAATCGGTGAAGCTTTCTTT. It encodes CASRWTIGEAFF.

DNA for the CDR3: TGCAGCGTTGAAGGGACAGGGGGCACTGAAGCTTTCTTT. Protein product: CSVEGTGGTEAFF. The chain couples TRBV29-1 to TRBJ1-1, with 10 bases identical to TRBD1. CDR1 is SQVTM and CDR2 is ANQGSEA in the germline V gene. With 1 base clipped from V and 4 bases from J, the junction kept 0 bases outside the gene matches. This CDR3 has 13 amino acids. The complete variable domain, with remaining parts taken from reference TRBV29-1 and TRBJ1-1, reads SAVISQKPSRDICQRGTSLTIQCQVDSQVTMMFWYRQQPGQSLTLIATANQGSEATYESGFVIDKFPISRPNLTFSTLTVSNMSPEDSSIYLCSVEGTGGTEAFFGQGTRLTVV.

The chain links TRBV5-4 to TRBJ2-2, with a tentative D call TRBD1 (6 bases). Trimming removed 0 bases at V and 3 bases at J, with 9 bases between. CDR1 is SGHNT, CDR2 YYREEE, per germline (reference sequence). The CDR3 extends over 15 amino acids. This chain's CDR3 is CASSLDRADTGELFF. As DNA, the CDR3 is TGTGCCAGCAGCTTGGACAGGGCCGACACCGGGGAGCTGTTTTTT. Filled out from reference TRBV5-4 and TRBJ2-2, the complete variable domain reads ETGVTQSPTHLIKTRGQQVTLRCSSQSGHNTVSWYQQALGQGPQFIFQYYREEENGRGNFPPRFSGLQFPNYSSELNVNALELDDSALYLCASSLDRADTGELFFGEGSRLTVL.

This chain joins TRBV9 and TRBJ2-3, with D possibly being TRBD2 (7 bases). Trimming took 0 bases from V and 4 from J, leaving 12 bases between them. Germline V CDR1 and CDR2: SGDLS, YYNGEE. The CDR3 runs to 15 residues. The CDR3, as DNA: TGTGCCAGCAGCGTAGTCTCGGGGGGCGCAGATACGCAGTATTTT. Protein: CASSVVSGGADTQYF. The entire variable domain, with the rest obtained from reference TRBV9 and TRBJ2-3, is as follows: DSGVTQTPKHLITATGQRVTLRCSPRSGDLSVYWYQQSLDQGLQFLIQYYNGEERAKGNILERFSAQQFPDLHSELNLSSLELGDSALYFCASSVVSGGADTQYFGPGTRLTVL.

To note about this clone: Other nucleotide sequences in the sample specify the same CDR3. J is TRBJ2-5 and V is TRBV18, with D uncertain. Germline values: CDR1 KGHSH, CDR2 LQKENI. V was shortened by 1 base and J by 5 bases, with 5 bases between the two germline ends. The CDR3 has 12 amino acids. The CDR3 spells CASSPLRETQYF. The CDR3 region has the DNA TGTGCCAGCTCACCACTCCGGGAGACCCAGTACTTC.

The chain employs TRBV10-3 and TRBJ2-7, with 8 bases lining up with TRBD1. The CDR3 covers 14 residues. V lost 7 bases, J lost 0 bases, and 5 bases stayed unmatched. Germline lookup yields CDR1 ENHRY and CDR2 SYGVKD. For the CDR3, the DNA is TGTGCCATCATGGAGGGACAGGACTCCTACGAGCAGTACGTC. Translating gives CAIMEGQDSYEQYV.

The V call is TRBV2, the J call TRBJ2-3; tentatively, D is TRBD2 (5 bases). V gave up 4 bases and J gave up 2 bases, with 13 bases separating them. Germline-derived CDR1 and CDR2 are SNHLY and FYNNEI. CDR3 length equals 15 residues. The CDR3 spells CASSVGLANTDTQYF. CDR3 nucleotides: TGTGCCAGCAGTGTAGGGCTAGCCAACACAGATACGCAGTATTTT.

The CDR3 sequence: CAIGLSAGGQETQYF. The DNA for the CDR3 is TGTGCCATCGGCCTTTCGGCGGGGGGACAAGAGACCCAGTACTTC. This chain links TRBV10-3 with TRBJ2-5; 8 nucleotides align to TRBD2. CDR1 is ENHRY, CDR2 SYGVKD, per germline. V lost 8 bases to trimming and J lost 2 bases; unmatched junction nucleotides: 10. The CDR3 has 15 amino acids.